The subject of this entry is one T cell receptor beta chain. Its antigen remains unidentified. This CDR3 is 13 amino acids long. The V segment lost 6 bases and the J segment 3 bases; nucleotides outside the gene matches: 3. CDR1 and CDR2 (germline): SEHNR, FQNEAQ (reference sequence). This sample is drawn from a study of cytomegalovirus exposure and HLA in healthy donors. Vbeta (60) and Jbeta (13) primers were used in the PCR. Authors' processing steps: A later analysis counted 70 million to 85 million unique TCR beta chains, some 11 million shared. Libraries were prepared by immunoSEQ multiplex PCR; TCRdb keeps only in-frame clonotypes and omits some of them. V and J calls and clone size are copied from that table; D and trimming were computed from the DNA. The sample shows about 210,000 clones, roughly four fifths of them seen only once. Broader study findings: Across all donors, roughly uniform sequencing depth was an assumption of the presence/absence analyses.

The chain uses TRBV7-9 and TRBJ2-5; TRBD2 aligns across 8 bases. The sequencing input was PBMCs. The TCR sequence derives from a woman in her fifties or sixties in good health and CMV-seropositive. The CDR3 spells CASSTSGEETQYF. In nucleotides, the CDR3 is TGTGCCAGCAGTACTAGCGGAGAAGAGACCCAGTACTTC.